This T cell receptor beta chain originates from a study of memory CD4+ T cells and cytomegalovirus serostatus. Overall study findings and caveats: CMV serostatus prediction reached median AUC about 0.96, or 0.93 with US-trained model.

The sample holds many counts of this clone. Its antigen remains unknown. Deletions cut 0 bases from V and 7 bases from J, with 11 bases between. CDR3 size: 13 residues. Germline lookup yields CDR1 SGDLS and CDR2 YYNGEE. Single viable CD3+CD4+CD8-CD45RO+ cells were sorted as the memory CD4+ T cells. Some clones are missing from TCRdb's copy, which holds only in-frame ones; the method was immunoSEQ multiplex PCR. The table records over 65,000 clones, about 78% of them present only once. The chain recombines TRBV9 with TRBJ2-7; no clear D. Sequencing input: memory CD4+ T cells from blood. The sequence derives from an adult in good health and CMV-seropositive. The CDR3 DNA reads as TGTGCCAGCAGCGTAGGGATTTTCGGAGAGCAGTACTTC. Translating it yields CASSVGIFGEQYF.